This entry is about one T cell receptor beta chain. Its binding antigen is unknown. No much larger clone exists at a distance of one base, and base qualities are not known. The data are from a study of siplizumab effects on memory and regulatory T cells (dated by TCRdb to the late 2010s). General notes on the study: The study examined how the anti-CD2 antibody siplizumab affects alloreactive T-cell subsets in allogeneic mixed lymphocyte reactions built from human PBMCs. Broader findings and caveats from the paper: Siplizumab significantly reduced the cumulative frequency of alloreactive sequences traceable to unstimulated CD4+ memory T cells. No functional confirmation was obtained for the suppressive function of proliferating Tregs from siplizumab cultures. Because sequences below about 10^-5 frequency were poorly captured, only a minor fraction of alloreactive clones could be mapped to unstimulated subsets. About 75-96% of proliferating CD4+ or CD8+ clones could not be given a naive or memory phenotype. Greater diversity appeared to be present in unstimulated naive T cells than in memory T cells, and a substantial contribution to the alloresponse seemed to be made by naive cells. Among mappable alloreactive CD4+ clones, an average Treg-derived fraction of roughly 71% was observed with siplizumab, compared with roughly 27% in control reactions.

The CDR3 has 16 amino acids, counting the end cysteine and phenylalanine. Only the CDR3 portion is preserved as DNA: 48 bases, with reading frame beginning at the first base. CDR1 and CDR2 are read off the germline V gene as LGHNT and FRNRAP. V gives up 4 bases and J gives up 4 bases, and the segment between their germline ends measures 19 bases. Unstimulated CD4+ memory cells were also sequenced in three donor pairs, together with CD4+ naive, CD8+ TEMRA, CD8+ naive and CD8+ effector memory subsets. TCRbeta CDR3 sequencing was performed on sorted unstimulated T cells and on proliferating T cells recovered from mixed lymphocyte reactions. Fresh whole blood from over eight HLA-typed healthy donors served as the source for isolating PBMCs. Library preparation employed the immunoSEQ multiplex PCR assay. Roughly 9.8 x 10^4 TCR templates per sample were assayed on the deep sequencing platform. Genomic DNA extracted from sorted T cells was used for TCRbeta CDR3 sequencing. Regarding the original processing steps: The R programming language was used for the clonal analysis of the TCRbeta CDR3 data. Comparing unstimulated samples against CFSE-low samples taken after the reaction was how alloreactive CD4+ and CD8+ clones were defined. Regulatory or non-regulatory origin was assigned to alloreactive CD4+ clones by matching of sequences to sorted unstimulated Treg and non-Treg repertoires. TCRdb re-hosts the immuneACCESS table, in-frame sequences only. Its copies lack some clones; in the studies checked, an unresolved V gene accounts for under half of them, and the cause for the rest is not known. The DNA gave D and trimming, while V, J and clone size come from that table. The sample records 45,000 to 50,000 clones, about 90% of which are singletons. In total, the top ten clones hold less than 0.35% of the sample.

The source material was naive CD8+ T cells sorted from blood. Interpreted using the paper, the cell subset or site label stands for: unstimulated naive T cells. The rearranged chain carries TRBV12-5 and TRBJ1-2, with the identity of the D gene unclear. The source of this sequence is a human donor in good health. Here is the DNA: TGTGCTAGTGGTTCCCCACTCACTCTACCTATCTATGGCTACACCTTC. Its amino acids are CASGSPLTLPIYGYTF.